The clone carrying this T cell receptor (beta chain) was seen just once. The entry originates in a study of blood T cell repertoires in COVID-19. TCRdb's copy holds only in-frame clones and misses some; the assay was immunoSEQ multiplex PCR. Among about 370,000 clones listed, 85% to 90% were seen once. This CDR3 spans 14 amino acids. Germline V gives CDR1 SQVTM, CDR2 ANQGSEA. Trimming took off 7 bases at V and 2 bases at J, with 18 bases between the two ends. Participants came from roughly 25 US areas, aged roughly 18 to 89 years. Participant-given clinical history determined each cohort assignment. Either two negative PCRs, clearance, or symptom resolution qualified Cohort 3 donors as recovered.

The rearrangement links TRBV29-1 to TRBJ2-7, with D perhaps TRBD2 (6 bases). This clonotype originated in a man younger than 35 who had recovered from COVID-19. Input material: PBMCs or T cells enriched from blood (not recorded which). CDR3 DNA: TGCAGCGCTCTAGCCGGGACTTTAACCTACGAGCAGTACTTC. It is translated as CSALAGTLTYEQYF.